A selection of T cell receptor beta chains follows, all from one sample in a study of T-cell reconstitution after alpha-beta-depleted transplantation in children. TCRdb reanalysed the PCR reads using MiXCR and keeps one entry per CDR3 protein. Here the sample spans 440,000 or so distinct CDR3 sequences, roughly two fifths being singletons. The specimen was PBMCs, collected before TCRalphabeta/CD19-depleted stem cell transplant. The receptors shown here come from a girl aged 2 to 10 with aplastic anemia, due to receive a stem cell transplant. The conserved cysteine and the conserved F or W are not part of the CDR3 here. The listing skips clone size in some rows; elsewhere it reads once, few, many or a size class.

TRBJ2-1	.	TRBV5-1	ASINREHHNEQF
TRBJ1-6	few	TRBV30	AWSGSGESPLH
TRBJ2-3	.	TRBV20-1	SAWAGTSSTDTQY
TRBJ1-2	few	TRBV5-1	ASSLTTAGAGYGYT
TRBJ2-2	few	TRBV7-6	ASSSWGTPNTGELF
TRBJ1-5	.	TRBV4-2	ASSQENARGNQPQH
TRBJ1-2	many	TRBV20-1	SAPGGDRLNQDGYT
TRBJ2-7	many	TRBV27	ASSAKGYSGTGAYEQY
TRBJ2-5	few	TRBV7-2	ASSLALFEETQY
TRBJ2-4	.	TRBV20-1	SAPSLRAKNIQY
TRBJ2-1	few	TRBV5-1	ASSLGGSGGYNEQF
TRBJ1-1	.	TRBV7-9	ASSLVRGIPEAF
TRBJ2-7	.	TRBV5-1	ASRDYITDSYEQY
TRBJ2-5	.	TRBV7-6	ASSRDTNQETQY
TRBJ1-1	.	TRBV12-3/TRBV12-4	ASRDTNTEAF
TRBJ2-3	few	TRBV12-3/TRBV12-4	ASGFYQDTQY
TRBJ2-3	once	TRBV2	ASRAGPLGTDTQY
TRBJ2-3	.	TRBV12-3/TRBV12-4	ASSLQGAVTDTQY
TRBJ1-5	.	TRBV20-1	SASPDSNQPQH
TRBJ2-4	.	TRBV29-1	SGGASTNIQY
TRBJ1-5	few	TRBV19	ASSRDRTNQPQH
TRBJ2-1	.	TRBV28	ASSPSVYYNEQF
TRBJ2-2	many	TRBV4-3	ASSQGTGPGTGELF
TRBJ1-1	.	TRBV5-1	ASSGGPGQGPEAF